A selection of T cell receptor beta chains follows, all from one sample in a study of cytomegalovirus exposure and HLA in healthy donors. Clones were sequenced by immunoSEQ multiplex PCR, and TCRdb holds only the in-frame ones, with some missing. Among about 140,000 clones, 80% were seen once, and the ten largest hold about 1.2%. Sequencing used PBMCs. The receptors derive from a female donor in good health and CMV-seronegative. CDR3s include the opening cysteine and the closing phenylalanine or tryptophan. D genes are given only for firm matches. Not all rows give a size; the values are once, few, many and, for expanded clones, a class.

>NA|TRBV30|TRBJ1-1|NA
CAWSRFGGTEAFF
TGTGCCTGGAGTAGATTCGGGGGGACTGAAGCTTTCTTT
>NA|TRBV28|TRBJ2-5|once
CASSLTAKETQYF
TGTGCCAGCAGTTTAACAGCTAAAGAGACCCAGTACTTC
>TRBD2|TRBV7-9|TRBJ2-5|NA
CASSRLAGVRETQYF
TGTGCCAGCAGTCGACTAGCGGGAGTTAGAGAGACCCAGTACTTC
>TRBD1|TRBV7-9|TRBJ1-2|once
CASSPTGTAYGYTF
TGTGCCAGCAGCCCCACCGGGACAGCCTATGGCTACACCTTC
>NA|TRBV18|TRBJ1-1|NA
CASSGQSNTEAFF
TGTGCCAGCTCAGGGCAGTCAAACACTGAAGCTTTCTTT
>TRBD1|TRBV6-6|TRBJ1-1|NA
CASKRGTGRTEAFF
TGTGCCAGCAAACGAGGGACAGGGCGGACTGAAGCTTTCTTT
>NA|TRBV21-1|TRBJ2-7|once
CASSNQHDSYEQYF
TGTGCCAGCAGCAACCAACACGACTCCTACGAGCAGTACTTC
>TRBD1|TRBV7-2|TRBJ2-7|NA
CASSPQGLDEQYF
TGTGCCAGCAGCCCACAGGGGTTAGACGAGCAGTACTTC
>NA|TRBV28|TRBJ2-7|once
CASTLSALGGSEQYF
TGTGCCAGCACCTTAAGCGCCTTGGGGGGTAGCGAGCAGTACTTC
>NA|TRBV9|TRBJ1-2|NA
CASSVGGEPYGYTF
TGTGCCAGCAGCGTAGGGGGGGAGCCTTATGGCTACACCTTC
>NA|TRBV28|TRBJ1-5|NA
CASNTFTGMGEHF
TGTGCCAGCAATACCTTCACAGGGATGGGGGAGCATTTT
>TRBD1|TRBV5-1|TRBJ1-1|few
CASSPDRVSSTEAFF
TGCGCCAGCAGCCCGGACAGGGTGTCAAGCACTGAAGCTTTCTTT
>NA|TRBV14|TRBJ2-5|NA
CASSQGLGGQETQYF
TGTGCCAGCAGCCAAGGATTAGGAGGTCAAGAGACCCAGTACTTC
>NA|TRBV6-6|TRBJ2-2|NA
CASSWRESGELFF
TGTGCCAGCAGTTGGAGGGAATCCGGGGAGCTGTTTTTT
>NA|TRBV7-9|TRBJ2-3|NA
CASSLILGPTDTQYF
TGTGCCAGCAGCTTAATTCTGGGGCCCACAGATACGCAGTATTTT
>TRBD1|TRBV2|TRBJ1-5|NA
CASSLDRGRQPQHF
TGTGCCAGCAGTCTTGACAGGGGTAGACAGCCCCAGCATTTT
>TRBD2|TRBV7-6|TRBJ2-1|few
CASSFDSGGNEQFF
TGTGCCAGCAGCTTCGACTCGGGGGGCAATGAGCAGTTCTTC
>TRBD1|TRBV2|TRBJ2-1|NA
CASSEPRGTGARGEQFF
TGTGCCAGCAGTGAACCCCGGGGGACAGGGGCGCGGGGTGAGCAGTTCTTC
>NA|TRBV2|TRBJ2-1|NA
CASSEEGVGIGSYNEQFF
TGTGCCAGCAGTGAAGAAGGGGTAGGCATCGGCTCCTACAATGAGCAGTTCTTC
>NA|TRBV29-1|TRBJ2-7|NA
CSVGGLAAYEQYF
TGCAGCGTTGGAGGGCTCGCGGCGTACGAGCAGTACTTC
>NA|TRBV27|TRBJ2-5|few
CAIPTGSEETQYF
TGTGCCATCCCTACGGGGAGTGAAGAGACCCAGTACTTC
>TRBD2|TRBV4-1|TRBJ2-1|NA
CASSQVVGLGYNEQFF
TGCGCCAGCAGCCAAGTAGTGGGACTAGGTTACAATGAGCAGTTCTTC
>TRBD1|TRBV29-1|TRBJ2-1|NA
CSAGQPLYNEQFF
TGCAGCGCGGGACAGCCGCTCTACAATGAGCAGTTCTTC
>NA|TRBV10-3|TRBJ2-3|NA
CAISEGVSSADTQYF
TGTGCCATCAGTGAGGGAGTCTCCAGCGCAGATACGCAGTATTTT
>NA|TRBV18|TRBJ2-3|NA
CASSPQAGLSTDTQYF
TGTGCCAGCTCACCCCAAGCGGGCTTGAGCACAGATACGCAGTATTTT
>TRBD1|TRBV6-5|TRBJ1-1|NA
CASSYTGVLNTEAFF
TGTGCCAGCAGTTACACAGGGGTCCTGAACACTGAAGCTTTCTTT
>NA|TRBV28|TRBJ1-5|NA
CASSPIDIYSNQPQHF
TGTGCCAGCAGCCCCATAGACATCTATAGCAATCAGCCCCAGCATTTT
>NA|TRBV5-1|TRBJ2-1|NA
CASSLGLHNEQFF
TGCGCCAGCAGCTTGGGCCTACACAATGAGCAGTTCTTC
>NA|TRBV10-3|TRBJ2-7|NA
CAINVESSYEQYF
TGTGCCATCAATGTAGAGAGCTCCTACGAGCAGTACTTC
>NA|TRBV7-7|TRBJ2-5|NA
CASRLRHGETQYF
TGTGCTAGCAGACTAAGGCACGGAGAGACCCAGTACTTC
>NA|TRBV6-5|TRBJ1-2|NA
CASSRGVPQGYGYTF
TGTGCCAGCAGTCGGGGGGTACCTCAGGGCTATGGCTACACCTTC
>NA|TRBV6-5|TRBJ1-4|once
CASRQQGFSEKLFF
TGTGCCAGCAGGCAGCAGGGATTTAGTGAAAAACTGTTTTTT
>TRBD2|TRBV10-3|TRBJ2-5|NA
CAIRQAGAQETQYF
TGTGCCATCAGACAGGCGGGAGCTCAGGAGACCCAGTACTTC
>NA|TRBV5-1|TRBJ2-7|NA
CASSLESADSYEQYF
TGCGCCAGCAGCTTGGAGTCTGCGGACTCCTACGAGCAGTACTTC
>TRBD1|TRBV28|TRBJ1-4|NA
CASTGGQGAFF
TGTGCCAGCACCGGGGGACAGGGGGCTTTTTTT
>TRBD1|TRBV5-1|TRBJ1-2|NA
CASSLDRGPRDGYTF
TGCGCCAGCAGCCTCGACAGGGGCCCCCGGGATGGCTACACCTTC
>NA|TRBV4-1|TRBJ2-1|NA
CASSQDYPTPLDNNEQFF
TGCGCCAGCAGCCAAGACTACCCCACACCCTTGGACAACAATGAGCAGTTCTTC
>TRBD2|TRBV7-8|TRBJ2-4|NA
CASTIDRLAGGPGKNIQYF
TGTGCCAGCACCATAGATAGGCTAGCGGGAGGGCCTGGCAAAAACATTCAGTACTTC
>NA|TRBV6-1|TRBJ1-5|few
CASSEAGGAKQPQHF
TGTGCCAGCAGTGAAGCCGGGGGAGCTAAACAGCCCCAGCATTTT